This T cell receptor (beta chain) comes out of a study of cytomegalovirus exposure and HLA in healthy donors. Study findings and constraints: Specificity of a few CMV-associated chains for CMV antigens was verified in vitro.

With regard to this clone: What it recognizes is unknown.

The PCR contained 60 Vbeta and 13 Jbeta primers. Some clones are missing from TCRdb's copy, which holds only in-frame ones; the method was immunoSEQ multiplex PCR. The table includes some 120,000 clones, 70% to 80% detected once. Each donor was healthy, and each was a bone marrow donor. V was clipped by 0 bases and J by 3 bases; unmatched bases: 5. The CDR3 is made up of 16 amino acids. The V gene's germline CDR1 is LGHNA and CDR2 YNFKEQ. The source is a middle-aged woman in good health and CMV-seropositive. The chain combines TRBV4-2 with TRBJ1-5, with TRBD1 matching 7 bases. Sequencing was performed on PBMCs. CDR3 residues: CASSQDRGQINQPQHF. CDR3 nucleotide sequence: TGTGCCAGCAGCCAAGATCGGGGACAGATCAATCAGCCCCAGCATTTT.